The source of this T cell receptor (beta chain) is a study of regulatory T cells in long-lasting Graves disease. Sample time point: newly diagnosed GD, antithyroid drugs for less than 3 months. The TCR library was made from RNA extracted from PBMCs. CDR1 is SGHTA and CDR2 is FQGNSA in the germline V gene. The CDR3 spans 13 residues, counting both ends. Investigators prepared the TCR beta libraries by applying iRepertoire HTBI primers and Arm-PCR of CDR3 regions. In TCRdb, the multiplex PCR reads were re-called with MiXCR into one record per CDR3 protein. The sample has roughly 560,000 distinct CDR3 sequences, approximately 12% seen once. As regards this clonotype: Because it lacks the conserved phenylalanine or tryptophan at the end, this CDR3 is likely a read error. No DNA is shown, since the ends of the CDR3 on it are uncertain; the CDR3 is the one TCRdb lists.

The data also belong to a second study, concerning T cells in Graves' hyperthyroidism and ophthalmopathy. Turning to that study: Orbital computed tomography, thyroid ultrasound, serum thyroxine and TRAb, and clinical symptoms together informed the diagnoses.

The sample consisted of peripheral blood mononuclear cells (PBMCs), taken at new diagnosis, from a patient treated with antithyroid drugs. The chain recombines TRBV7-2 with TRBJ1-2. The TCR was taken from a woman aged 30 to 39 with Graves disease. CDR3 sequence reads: CASSLGTTGLLSV.